A selection of T cell receptor beta chains follows, all from one sample in a study of persistence of HIV-infected CD4 T cells. The protocol was immunoSEQ multiplex PCR, while the TCRdb copy is restricted to in-frame clones and leaves out a portion. Of about 20,000 clones listed, 55% to 65% were seen once; the top ten hold approximately 2%. These receptors' targets are unknown. The specimen comprised CD4+ T cells sorted from PBMCs after roughly 20-hour stimulation, sampled from a patient who received antiretroviral therapy. The origin of the receptors is an adult woman with HIV who was CMV-seropositive. The CDR3 runs from the conserved cysteine through the conserved F or W. A D gene is named only where the DNA matches it firmly. Part of the rows lack a size; the others show once, few, many or a class for expanded clones.

size	V	J	D	CDR3	DNA
.	TRBV5-1	TRBJ2-3	.	CASSRVGETQYF	TGCGCCAGCAGCCGAGTTGGGGAGACGCAGTATTTT
.	TRBV10-3	TRBJ1-5	.	CAISEGFQPQHF	TGTGCCATCAGTGAGGGGTTTCAGCCCCAGCATTTT
.	TRBV7-9	TRBJ1-3	.	CASSIGQGNTIYF	TGTGCCAGCAGCATCGGACAGGGAAACACCATATATTTT
.	TRBV10-3	TRBJ1-4	TRBD1	CAISEPGQGSEKLFF	TGTGCCATCAGTGAACCGGGACAGGGGTCTGAAAAACTGTTTTTT
.	TRBV5-1	TRBJ2-3	.	CASSLEKSGDTQYF	TGCGCCAGCAGCTTGGAAAAAAGCGGCGATACGCAGTATTTT
.	TRBV30	TRBJ1-2	TRBD1	CAWSKGQGIGGYTF	TGTGCCTGGAGTAAAGGACAGGGCATCGGCGGCTACACCTTC
once	TRBV7-9	TRBJ1-6	TRBD1	CASSLQGTGDPPLHF	TGTGCCAGCAGCTTACAAGGGACAGGGGATCCACCCCTCCACTTT
.	TRBV9	TRBJ1-1	.	CASRPMTEAFF	TGTGCCAGCCGCCCCATGACTGAAGCTTTCTTT
once	TRBV28	TRBJ1-4	.	CASSPPGEKLFF	TGTGCCAGCAGTCCCCCCGGTGAAAAACTGTTTTTT
.	TRBV11-1	TRBJ1-2	.	CASSPSGPGRNYGYTF	TGTGCCAGCAGCCCCTCAGGACCTGGCAGGAACTATGGCTACACCTTC
few	TRBV5-1	TRBJ1-5	.	CASSLEGGSNQPQHF	TGCGCCAGCAGCTTGGAGGGGGGCTCCAATCAGCCCCAGCATTTT
once	TRBV5-1	TRBJ1-6	.	CASSLDGFVPLHF	TGCGCCAGCAGCTTGGACGGCTTTGTTCCCCTCCACTTT
.	TRBV5-1	TRBJ1-1	.	CASSLERGGTEAFF	TGCGCCAGCAGCTTGGAGCGCGGGGGCACTGAAGCTTTCTTT
.	TRBV7-9	TRBJ2-7	TRBD1	CASSSRQGVYEQYF	TGTGCCAGCAGCAGTCGACAGGGGGTCTACGAGCAGTACTTC
few	TRBV29-1	TRBJ2-5	.	CSVTDSNQETQYF	TGCAGCGTGACGGACAGTAACCAAGAGACCCAGTACTTC
.	TRBV19	TRBJ1-3	.	CASTQSGSSGNTIYF	TGTGCCAGTACCCAAAGCGGCAGTTCTGGAAACACCATATATTTT
.	TRBV3-1/TRBV3-2	TRBJ2-3	.	CASSLTDTQYF	TGTGCCAGCAGCTTAACAGATACGCAGTATTTT
once	TRBV7-9	TRBJ1-4	.	CASSETGKLFF	TGTGCCAGCAGCGAAACAGGGAAACTGTTTTTT
.	TRBV24-1	TRBJ2-2	.	CATSDYTGTGTGELFF	TGTGCCACCAGTGATTACACAGGGACGGGCACCGGGGAGCTGTTTTTT
.	TRBV6-5	TRBJ2-1	.	CASIGGSYNEQFF	TGTGCCAGCATTGGGGGTTCCTACAATGAGCAGTTCTTC
few	TRBV7-3	TRBJ2-2	.	CASSLGLSSGTGELFF	TGTGCCAGCAGCTTAGGGCTTTCCTCAGGCACCGGGGAGCTGTTTTTT
.	TRBV7-2	TRBJ1-3	.	CASSLAQGSSGNTIYF	TGTGCCAGCAGCTTAGCGCAGGGGAGCTCTGGAAACACCATATATTTT
.	TRBV5-8	TRBJ1-2	.	CASSFFRGRNYGYTF	TGTGCCAGCAGCTTCTTTCGGGGGAGGAACTATGGCTACACCTTC
.	TRBV2	TRBJ2-1	.	CASSTGTLSYNEQFF	TGTGCCAGCAGTACCGGGACACTCTCCTACAATGAGCAGTTCTTC
few	TRBV6-5	TRBJ1-1	.	CASTGEGTEAFF	TGTGCCAGCACAGGGGAGGGCACTGAAGCTTTCTTT
.	TRBV6-1	TRBJ2-3	.	CASSEARMEGLSSDTQYF	TGTGCCAGCAGTGAAGCGCGTATGGAGGGACTTAGCTCAGATACGCAGTATTTT
.	TRBV10-3	TRBJ2-3	TRBD1	CAISTTGGTDTQYF	TGTGCCATCAGCACGACAGGGGGCACAGATACGCAGTATTTT
few	TRBV5-1	TRBJ2-5	.	CASSRQYEETQYF	TGCGCCAGCAGCCGCCAGTATGAGGAGACCCAGTACTTC
.	TRBV6-5	TRBJ2-2	.	CASTMGNTGELFF	TGTGCCAGCACCATGGGGAACACCGGGGAGCTGTTTTTT
once	TRBV27	TRBJ1-6	TRBD1	CASSWDRGGSSPLHF	TGTGCCAGCAGTTGGGACAGGGGTGGGAGTTCACCCCTCCACTTT
.	TRBV6-5	TRBJ1-2	.	CASSYQRRRGYTF	TGTGCCAGCAGTTACCAGCGCCGGCGGGGCTACACCTTC
.	TRBV5-4	TRBJ1-2	.	CASSLQGSGYTF	TGTGCCAGCAGCTTGCAGGGTTCTGGCTACACCTTC
few	TRBV3-1/TRBV3-2	TRBJ1-4	.	CASSQDVEIPTNEKLFF	TGTGCCAGCAGCCAAGATGTAGAGATTCCAACTAATGAAAAACTGTTTTTT